A single T cell receptor beta chain is shown here with its context. Its antigen remains unknown. This may come from a read error, since a much larger clone is one base off. It was from about 20-30 mg of unsorted bulk tissue that RNA and DNA were co-extracted. The CDR3 consists of 11 residues. The data belong to a study of tumor-infiltrating lymphocytes in primary liver carcinoma. Broader study findings: With p = 0.039, the top-250-clone fraction in tumors significantly exceeded that in blood.

Constant-region priming of 500 ng total RNA yielded TCR beta cDNA. ARM-PCR, slightly modified, supplied the TCR beta libraries through three nested multiplex PCR rounds. Researchers ran the first two PCR rounds for approximately 9 cycles each with TRBV1-TRBV30 forward primers and a C-beta reverse primer. TCRdb fed the multiplex PCR reads into MiXCR, producing one record per CDR3 protein. The sample holds some 120,000 distinct CDR3 sequences; 55% to 75% are singletons and the top ten take approximately 8%. What was sequenced was liver tumor tissue from sampling region 3. The subset here: tumor region T3, left-lateral pole. The chain couples TRBV12-3 or TRBV12-4 to TRBJ2-1; D possibly corresponds to TRBD2 (5 bases). The sequence derives from a woman in her sixties with primary liver carcinoma and hepatitis B virus infection. CDR3 coding DNA: TGTGCCAGCAGTCTAACTGGGGAGCGGTTCTTC. Its protein product is CASSLTGERFF.